Below are 20 T cell receptor beta chains sequenced from a single sample in a study of blood T cell repertoires in COVID-19 (dated by TCRdb to between 2020 and 2021). Receptors were amplified or captured by the immunoSEQ multiplex PCR assay. TCRdb provides this immuneACCESS table in a form limited to in-frame rearrangements. Some clones are lacking; in checked studies, under half of them reflect an unresolved V gene, and why the rest are absent is not known. In this sample the table shows some 300,000 clones, almost 90% of which occur a single time. The biggest ten clones account for approximately 4.5% of the sample. What was sequenced was PBMCs or T cells enriched from blood (not recorded which). The receptors stem from a woman aged 18-29 years with acute COVID-19.

The chain couples TRBV27 to TRBJ2-7; D is undetermined. In germline, CDR1 is MNHEY, CDR2 SMNVEV (reference sequence). Trimming removed 4 bases from V and 3 bases from J, with 13 bases in between. CDR3 length: 14 residues. In DNA form, the CDR3 reads TGTGCCAGCAGTTCCGAGACTGAACTCTACGAGCAGTACTTC. It yields the protein CASSSETELYEQYF.

V usage is TRBV11-3 and J usage is TRBJ2-1, with D uncertain. Germline values: CDR1 SGHNT, CDR2 YENEEA. This CDR3 has 17 residues. V gave up 0 bases and J gave up 1 base, with 13 bases separating them. CDR3 region: CASSLERPPKSYNEQFF. The CDR3 DNA sequence: TGTGCCAGCAGCTTAGAGAGGCCCCCCAAGTCCTACAATGAGCAGTTCTTC.

The chain combines TRBV29-1 with TRBJ1-2; 10 nucleotides agree with TRBD1. Trimming removed 4 bases from V and 6 bases from J; junction bases left unmatched: 5. This CDR3 contains 13 residues. Germline V gene sequence: CDR1 SQVTM, CDR2 ANQGSEA. The CDR3 sequence: CSVGRQGADGYTF. DNA for the CDR3: TGCAGCGTTGGGAGACAGGGGGCGGATGGCTACACCTTC.

The chain carries TRBV5-1 and TRBJ2-5; 10 bases are shared with TRBD1. CDR3 length equals 23 residues. Germline V gene data show CDR1 as SGHRS and CDR2 as YFSETQ. V lost 2 bases and J lost 4; bases outside the gene matches: 29. CDR3 DNA sequence: TGCGCCAGCAGCTTACAGGGACAGGGGAATGGTTGGGGGACTAGGCTAGCGGTAGAGACCCAGTACTTC. It is translated as CASSLQGQGNGWGTRLAVETQYF.

The chain uses TRBV9 and TRBJ2-7; the D is unclear. Trimming took 0 bases from V and 3 from J, leaving 13 bases between them. Per the germline V gene, CDR1 is SGDLS and CDR2 is YYNGEE. This CDR3 has 15 amino acids. The CDR3 loop is CASSVGPGLLYEQYF. The CDR3, as DNA: TGTGCCAGCAGCGTAGGTCCAGGTCTCCTCTACGAGCAGTACTTC.

Remarks on this clone: Additional DNA sequences in this sample encode the identical CDR3. J is TRBJ1-1 and V is TRBV28; 9 bases agree with TRBD1. The V gene's germline CDR1 is MDHEN and CDR2 SYDVKM. V trimming: 5 bases; J trimming: 4 bases; junction bases outside the gene matches: 5. This CDR3 is 14 amino acids long. The CDR3 loop reads CASSPGTGRTEAFF. Written as DNA, the CDR3 is TGTGCCAGCAGTCCCGGGACAGGGCGCACTGAAGCTTTCTTT. Full variable domain (remainder filled in from reference TRBV28 and TRBJ1-1): DVKVTQSSRYLVKRTGEKVFLECVQDMDHENMFWYRQDPGLGLRLIYFSYDVKMKEKGDIPEGYSVSREKKERFSLILESASTNQTSMYLCASSPGTGRTEAFFGQGTRLTVV.

The table lists this clone with a few counts. The rearrangement joins TRBV6-5 to TRBJ1-2; no reliable D call. The length of the CDR3 is 13 residues. CDR1 is MNHEY, CDR2 SVGAGI, per germline. V was shortened by 8 bases and J by 2 bases, with 12 bases between the two germline ends. Written as DNA, the CDR3 is TGTGCCAGCCCAGCGCCCTTGAACTATGGCTACACCTTC. Translated, it gives CASPAPLNYGYTF.

This chain links TRBV29-1 with TRBJ1-2, with unresolved D. V shed 6 bases and J shed 1 base, with 9 bases lying between them. This CDR3 spans 12 amino acids. The germline CDR1 and CDR2 sequences are SQVTM and ANQGSEA. CDR3 nucleotides: TGCAGCGTGGTACAGAATAACTATGGCTACACCTTC. Encoded protein: CSVVQNNYGYTF.

The chain recombines TRBV11-2 with TRBJ2-2; 8 nucleotides line up with TRBD2. The V gene's germline CDR1 is SGHAT and CDR2 FQNNGV. Trimming cost V 5 bases and J 5 bases; bases outside gene matches: 13. This CDR3 is built from 17 residues. CDR3 sequence: CASSQEGGGRATGELFF. CDR3 nucleotide sequence: TGTGCCAGCAGCCAGGAGGGCGGGGGGCGAGCAACCGGGGAGCTGTTTTTT. Filled out from reference TRBV11-2 and TRBJ2-2, the complete variable domain reads EAGVAQSPRYKIIEKRQSVAFWCNPISGHATLYWYQQILGQGPKLLIQFQNNGVVDDSQLPKDRFSAERLKGVDSTLKIQPAKLEDSAVYLCASSQEGGGRATGELFFGEGSRLTVL.

This clone was observed a few times. The chain employs TRBV27 and TRBJ2-7; 9 bases align to TRBD1. CDR1 and CDR2 from the germline V gene are MNHEY and SMNVEV (reference sequence). This CDR3 region has 14 residues. The trim removed 11 bases at V and 4 bases at J, leaving 12 bases unmatched. The chain's CDR3 is CAVPLATGGYEQYF. CDR3 coding DNA: TGTGCCGTTCCCCTTGCGACAGGGGGTTACGAGCAGTACTTC.

The gene calls are TRBV28 and TRBJ2-7, with D possibly matching TRBD1 (5 bases). Germline CDR1 is MDHEN and CDR2 is SYDVKM. Trimming removed 6 bases from V and 4 bases from J, with 10 bases in between. This CDR3 has 12 amino acids. CDR3 DNA sequence: TGTGCCAGCAGGGTCAGGGATTACGAGCAGTACTTC. The encoded protein is CASRVRDYEQYF.

The rearrangement uses TRBV2 and TRBJ1-2; TRBD1 agrees at 8 bases. From germline, CDR1 is SNHLY and CDR2 FYNNEI. The CDR3 contains 13 residues. Trimming at V came to 4 bases and at J to 13 bases, leaving 11 bases not matched to a gene. For the CDR3, the DNA is TGTGCCAGCAGTGCGAGGACAGGGATGGGGATCACCTTC. It codes for CASSARTGMGITF.

CDR3 bases: TGTGCCAGCAGCTTCGAGGAGACCCAGTACTTC. This codes for CASSFEETQYF. The chain recombines TRBV11-2 with TRBJ2-5; the D is unclear. CDR3 length equals 11 residues. Per the germline V gene, CDR1 is SGHAT and CDR2 is FQNNGV. V lost 3 bases and J lost 5, with 4 bases in between.

This clone was seen only a few times. V usage is TRBV19 and J usage is TRBJ1-2; 9 bases match TRBD1. Germline loops: CDR1 LNHDA, CDR2 SQIVND (reference sequence). The CDR3 consists of 13 residues. Germline trimming cut 6 bases from V and 5 bases from J; bases unmatched to any gene: 4. The CDR3 region is CASRATGGYGYTF. CDR3 sequence (DNA): TGTGCCAGTAGAGCGACAGGGGGATATGGCTACACCTTC.

The V and J genes are TRBV12-3 or TRBV12-4 and TRBJ1-1, with 7 bases identical to TRBD1. This CDR3 has 13 amino acids. J lost 6 bases, V lost 5 bases, and 6 bases had no gene match. CDR3 nucleotide sequence: TGTGCCAGCAGTCCGGACAGGCAATCTGAAGCTTTCTTT. It yields the protein CASSPDRQSEAFF.

The sample holds one count of this clone. The CDR3 sequence: CASSTPGNTIYF. DNA for the CDR3: TGTGCCAGCAGCACTCCTGGAAACACCATATATTTT. This rearrangement joins TRBV11-3 to TRBJ1-3, with D hard to call. The V gene's germline CDR1 is SGHNT and CDR2 YENEEA. The CDR3 loop spans 12 amino acids. V was pared by 5 bases and J by 2 bases, with 4 bases between.

V and J are TRBV11-2 and TRBJ1-2, with D maybe TRBD1 (6 bases). Trimming removed 5 bases from V and 3 bases from J, with 7 bases in between. This CDR3 spans 12 amino acids. Per the germline V gene, CDR1 is SGHAT and CDR2 is FQNNGV. Here the CDR3 reads CASSPGDYGYTF. The CDR3 DNA reads TGTGCCAGCAGCCCAGGGGACTATGGCTACACCTTC.

The sample holds many counts of this clone. The V and J genes are TRBV5-8 and TRBJ1-1, with D uncertain. This CDR3 has 13 amino acids. V lost 4 bases and J lost 1, with 8 bases in between. Looked up from germline, CDR1 is SGHTS and CDR2 is YDEGEE. The CDR3 coding sequence is TGTGCCAGCAGCCGAGAACCGAACACTGAAGCTTTCTTT. This sequence encodes CASSREPNTEAFF. Full variable domain (outside the CDR3, taken from reference TRBV5-8 and TRBJ1-1): EAGVTQSPTHLIKTRGQQATLRCSPISGHTSVYWYQQALGLGLQFLLWYDEGEERNRGNFPPRFSGRQFPNYSSELNVNALELEDSALYLCASSREPNTEAFFGQGTRLTVV.

V usage is TRBV24-1 and J usage is TRBJ1-1, with 7 bases that match TRBD1. With 3 bases clipped from V and 4 bases from J, the junction kept 4 bases outside the gene matches. Germline values: CDR1 KGHDR, CDR2 SFDVKD. The CDR3 loop spans 14 amino acids. The CDR3, as DNA: TGTGCCACCAGTGATGCCGGGACAGCCACTGAAGCTTTCTTT. Translation gives CATSDAGTATEAFF.

This clone was detected a few times. The V and J genes are TRBV30 and TRBJ1-4; D gene uncertain. Trimming took off 5 bases at V and 8 bases at J, with 6 bases between the two ends. Germline CDR1 and CDR2: GTSNPN and SVGIG (reference sequence). The CDR3 length is 10 residues. The CDR3 region has the DNA TGTGCCTGGGGGGAGGAAAAACTGTTTTTT. It is translated as CAWGEEKLFF.